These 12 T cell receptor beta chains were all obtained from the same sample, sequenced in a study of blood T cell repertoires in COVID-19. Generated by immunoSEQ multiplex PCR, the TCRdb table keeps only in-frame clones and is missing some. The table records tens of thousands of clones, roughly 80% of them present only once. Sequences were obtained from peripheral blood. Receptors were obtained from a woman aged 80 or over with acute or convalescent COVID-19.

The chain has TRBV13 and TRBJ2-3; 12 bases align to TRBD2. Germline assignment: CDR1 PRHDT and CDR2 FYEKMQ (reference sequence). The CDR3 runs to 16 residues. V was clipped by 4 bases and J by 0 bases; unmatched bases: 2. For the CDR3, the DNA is TGTGCCAGCAGCTCCACTAGCGGGAGGAGCACAGATACGCAGTATTTT. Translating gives CASSSTSGRSTDTQYF.

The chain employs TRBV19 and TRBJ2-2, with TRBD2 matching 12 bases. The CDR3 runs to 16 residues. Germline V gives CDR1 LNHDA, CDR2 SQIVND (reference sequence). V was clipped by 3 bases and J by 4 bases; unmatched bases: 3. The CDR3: CASSISSGRATGELFF. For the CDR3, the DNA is TGTGCCAGTAGTATTTCTAGCGGGAGGGCCACCGGGGAGCTGTTTTTT.

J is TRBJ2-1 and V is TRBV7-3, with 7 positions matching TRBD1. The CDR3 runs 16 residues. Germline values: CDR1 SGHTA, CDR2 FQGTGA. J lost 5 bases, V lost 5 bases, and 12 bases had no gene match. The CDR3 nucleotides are TGTGCCAGCAGCCACGAGGGGGCCGTGGGGCACAATGAGCAGTTCTTC. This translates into CASSHEGAVGHNEQFF.

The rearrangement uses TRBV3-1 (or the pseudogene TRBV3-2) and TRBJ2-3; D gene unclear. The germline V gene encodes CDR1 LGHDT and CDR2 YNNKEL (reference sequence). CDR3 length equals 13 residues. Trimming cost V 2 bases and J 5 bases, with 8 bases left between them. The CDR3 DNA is TGTGCCAGCAGCCAAATGCTCGGAGATACGCAGTATTTT. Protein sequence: CASSQMLGDTQYF.

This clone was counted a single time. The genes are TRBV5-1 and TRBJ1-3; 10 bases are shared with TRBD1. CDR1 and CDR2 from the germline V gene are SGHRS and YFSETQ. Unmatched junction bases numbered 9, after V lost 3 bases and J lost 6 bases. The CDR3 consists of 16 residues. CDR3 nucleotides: TGCGCCAGCAGCTCGCTCCCGGGACAGGGGATAAACACCATATATTTT. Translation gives CASSSLPGQGINTIYF.

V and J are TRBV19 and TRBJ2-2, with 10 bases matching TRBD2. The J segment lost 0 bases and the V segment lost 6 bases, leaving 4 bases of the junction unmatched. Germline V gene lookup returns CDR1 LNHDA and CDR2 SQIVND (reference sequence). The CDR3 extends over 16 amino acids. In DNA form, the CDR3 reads TGTGCCAGTAGCTGGCTAGCGGGAGCGAACACCGGGGAGCTGTTTTTT. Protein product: CASSWLAGANTGELFF.

The DNA for the CDR3 is TGTGCCAGCAGTTCCCGGGACACCCGCTACGAGCAGTACTTC. The encoded protein is CASSSRDTRYEQYF. This rearrangement joins TRBV27 to TRBJ2-7; TRBD1 might be the D (6 bases). CDR3 length: 14 amino acids. Trimming stripped 4 bases from V and 3 bases from J, with 13 bases between. Germline loops: CDR1 MNHEY, CDR2 SMNVEV (reference sequence).

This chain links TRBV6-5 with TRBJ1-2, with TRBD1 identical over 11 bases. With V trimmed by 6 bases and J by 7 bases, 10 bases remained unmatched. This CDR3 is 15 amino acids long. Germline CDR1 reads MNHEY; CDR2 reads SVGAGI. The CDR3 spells CASSLPGQGVGGYTF. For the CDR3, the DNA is TGTGCCAGCAGCCTTCCGGGACAGGGGGTCGGTGGCTACACCTTC.

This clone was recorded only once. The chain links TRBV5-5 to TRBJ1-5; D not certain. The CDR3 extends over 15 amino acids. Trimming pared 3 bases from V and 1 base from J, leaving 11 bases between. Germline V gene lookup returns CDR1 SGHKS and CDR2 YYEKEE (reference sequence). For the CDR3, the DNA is TGTGCCAGCAGCTGGGCGGGTGTCAGCAATCAGCCCCAGCATTTT. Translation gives CASSWAGVSNQPQHF.

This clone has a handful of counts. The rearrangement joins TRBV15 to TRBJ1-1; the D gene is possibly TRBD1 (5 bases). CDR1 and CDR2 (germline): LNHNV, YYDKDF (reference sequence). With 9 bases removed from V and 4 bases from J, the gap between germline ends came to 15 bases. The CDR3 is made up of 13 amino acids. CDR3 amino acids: CATGADWGTEAFF. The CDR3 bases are TGTGCCACTGGGGCTGACTGGGGCACTGAAGCTTTCTTT.

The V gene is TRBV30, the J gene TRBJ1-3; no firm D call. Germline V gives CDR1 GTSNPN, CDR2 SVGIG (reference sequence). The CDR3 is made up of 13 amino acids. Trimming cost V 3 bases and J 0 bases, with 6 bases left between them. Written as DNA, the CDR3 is TGTGCCTGGAGCCTACGCTCTGGAAACACCATATATTTT. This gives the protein CAWSLRSGNTIYF.

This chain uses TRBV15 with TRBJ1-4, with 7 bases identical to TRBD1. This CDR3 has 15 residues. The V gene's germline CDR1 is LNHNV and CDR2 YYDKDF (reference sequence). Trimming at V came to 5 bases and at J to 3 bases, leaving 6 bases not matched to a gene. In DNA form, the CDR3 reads TGTGCCACCAGCCCCAGGGGGACAGCTAATGAAAAACTGTTTTTT. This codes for CATSPRGTANEKLFF.